This TCR beta chain came from a study of blood T cell repertoires in COVID-19. Study context: Researchers got acute and convalescent COVID-19 samples from the United States, Italy and Spain.

Recruitment covered 25 or so US areas and drew participants whose ages spanned about 18 to 95 years. Participants reported their clinical history, and cohort assignment relied on those reports. Recovered status in Cohort 3 required two negative PCRs, clearance, or symptom resolution. J was trimmed by 5 bases and V by 6 bases; bases with no gene match: 4. The germline V gene encodes CDR1 LNHNV and CDR2 YYDKDF (reference sequence). This CDR3 region has 13 residues. The protocol was immunoSEQ multiplex PCR, while the TCRdb copy is restricted to in-frame clones and leaves out a portion. The sample comprises roughly 400,000 clones, roughly 91% of which are singletons, and approximately 1.5% rests with the top ten.

The rearrangement joins TRBV15 to TRBJ2-5; 9 bases agree with TRBD2. The receptor was derived from a woman in her thirties who had recovered from COVID-19. The sample consisted of PBMCs or T cells enriched from blood (not recorded which). This CDR3 reads CATSSGSVETQYF. CDR3 DNA: TGTGCCACCAGTAGCGGGAGTGTGGAGACCCAGTACTTC. Variable domain in full (rest from reference TRBV15 and TRBJ2-5): DAMVIQNPRYQVTQFGKPVTLSCSQTLNHNVMYWYQQKSSQAPKLLFHYYDKDFNNEADTPDNFQSRRPNTSFCFLDIRSPGLGDTAMYLCATSSGSVETQYFGPGTRLLVL.